This T cell receptor beta chain was observed in a study of T cell responses to AZD1222 COVID-19 vaccine. Overall study context: Whether given at about 4 or about 12 weeks, second doses were pooled.

The CDR3 contains 15 residues. With V trimmed by 3 bases and J by 7 bases, 8 bases remained unmatched. In germline, CDR1 is SGDLS, CDR2 YYNGEE. Study conclusions and caveats: Regions 160-218 and 743-854 held dominance among vaccine-associated CD4 TCRs, which spanned spike. Baseline seropositivity occurred in only a handful of AZD1222 recipients.

To note about this clone: What it binds is not known.

Using immunoSEQ multiplex PCR, the repertoire was profiled, and TCRdb retains in-frame clones only, with some absent. This table has approximately 190,000 clones, 90% to 95% appearing once. The receptor's source is an adult in good health. The rearrangement uses TRBV9 and TRBJ2-7; 12 nucleotides agree with TRBD2. Sample: peripheral blood, taken on day 0 of AZD1222 vaccination. The CDR3 nucleotides read TGTGCCAGCAGCGAGACTAGCGGGGGAATCGGGGAGCAGTACTTC. Translating it yields CASSETSGGIGEQYF.